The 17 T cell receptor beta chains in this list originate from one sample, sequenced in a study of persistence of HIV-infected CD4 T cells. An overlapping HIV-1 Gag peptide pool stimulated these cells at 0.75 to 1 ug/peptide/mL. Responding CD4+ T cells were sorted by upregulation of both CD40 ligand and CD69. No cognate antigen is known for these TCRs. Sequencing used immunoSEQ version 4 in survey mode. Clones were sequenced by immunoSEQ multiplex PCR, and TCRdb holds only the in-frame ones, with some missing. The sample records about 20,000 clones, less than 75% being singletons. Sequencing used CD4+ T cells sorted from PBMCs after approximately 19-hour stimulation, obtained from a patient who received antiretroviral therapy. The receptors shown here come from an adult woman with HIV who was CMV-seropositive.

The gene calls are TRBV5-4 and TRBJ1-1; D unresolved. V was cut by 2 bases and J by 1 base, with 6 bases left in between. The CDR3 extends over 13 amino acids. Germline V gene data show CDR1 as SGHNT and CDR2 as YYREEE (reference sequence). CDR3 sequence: CASSFDPNTEAFF. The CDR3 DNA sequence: TGTGCCAGCAGCTTCGACCCGAACACTGAAGCTTTCTTT.

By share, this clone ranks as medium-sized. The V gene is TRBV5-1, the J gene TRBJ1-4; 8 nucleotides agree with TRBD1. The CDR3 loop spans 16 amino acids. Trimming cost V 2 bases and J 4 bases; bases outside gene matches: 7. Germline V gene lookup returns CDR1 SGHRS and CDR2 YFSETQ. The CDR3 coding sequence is TGCGCCAGCAGCTTACAACCAACAGGGGGTAATGAAAAACTGTTTTTT. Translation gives CASSLQPTGGNEKLFF.

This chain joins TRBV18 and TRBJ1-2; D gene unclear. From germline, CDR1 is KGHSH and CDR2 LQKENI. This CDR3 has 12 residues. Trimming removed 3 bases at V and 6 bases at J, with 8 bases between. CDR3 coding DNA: TGTGCCAGCTCACCGACCGGGGATGGCTACACCTTC. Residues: CASSPTGDGYTF.

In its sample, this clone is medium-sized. CDR3 in amino acids: CASSSSPDLSYSPLHF. CDR3 DNA sequence: TGTGCCAGCAGTTCCTCCCCTGATTTATCCTATTCACCCCTCCACTTT. The V gene is TRBV27, the J gene TRBJ1-6; D is undetermined. Per germline, CDR1 MNHEY and CDR2 SMNVEV (reference sequence). Trimming shortened V by 4 bases and J by 8 bases, and 18 bases separated the two germline ends. This CDR3 is 16 amino acids long.

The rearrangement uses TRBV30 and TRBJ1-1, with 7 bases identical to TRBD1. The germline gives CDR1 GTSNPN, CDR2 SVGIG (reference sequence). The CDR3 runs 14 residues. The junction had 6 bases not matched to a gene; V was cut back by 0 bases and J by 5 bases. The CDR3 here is CAWSVLTGLTEAFF. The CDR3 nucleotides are TGTGCCTGGAGTGTCCTGACAGGGTTGACTGAAGCTTTCTTT. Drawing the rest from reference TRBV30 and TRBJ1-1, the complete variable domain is SQTIHQWPATLVQPVGSPLSLECTVEGTSNPNLYWYRQAAGRGLQLLFYSVGIGQISSEVPQNLSASRPQDRQFILSSKKLLLSDSGFYLCAWSVLTGLTEAFFGQGTRLTVV.

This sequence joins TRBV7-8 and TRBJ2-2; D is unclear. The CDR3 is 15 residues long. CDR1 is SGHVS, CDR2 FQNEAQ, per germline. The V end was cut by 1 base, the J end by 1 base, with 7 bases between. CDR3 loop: CASSLGSGNTGELFF. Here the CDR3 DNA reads TGTGCCAGCAGCTTAGGTTCCGGGAACACCGGGGAGCTGTTTTTT.

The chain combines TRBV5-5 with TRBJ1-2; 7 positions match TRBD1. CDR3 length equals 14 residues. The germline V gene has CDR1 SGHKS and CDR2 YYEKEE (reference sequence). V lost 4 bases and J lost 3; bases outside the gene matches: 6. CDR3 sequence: CASSRQGSDYGYTF. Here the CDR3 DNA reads TGTGCCAGCAGCCGACAGGGCTCGGACTATGGCTACACCTTC.

In DNA, the CDR3 is TGTGCCAGCAGTGGGTGGACAGCCACAGATACGCAGTATTTT. Its protein is CASSGWTATDTQYF. The V gene is TRBV2, the J gene TRBJ2-3, with D maybe TRBD1 (6 bases). The germline V gene has CDR1 SNHLY and CDR2 FYNNEI. CDR3 size: 14 residues. Between the trimmed V and J ends, which lost 4 bases and 2 bases, there was a span of 10 bases.

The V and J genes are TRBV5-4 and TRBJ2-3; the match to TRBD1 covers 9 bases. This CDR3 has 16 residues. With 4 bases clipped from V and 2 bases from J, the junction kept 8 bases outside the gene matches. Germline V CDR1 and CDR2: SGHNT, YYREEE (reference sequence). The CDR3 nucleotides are TGTGCCAGCAGCGGTTCAGGACAGGGGTACACAGATACGCAGTATTTT. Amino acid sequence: CASSGSGQGYTDTQYF.

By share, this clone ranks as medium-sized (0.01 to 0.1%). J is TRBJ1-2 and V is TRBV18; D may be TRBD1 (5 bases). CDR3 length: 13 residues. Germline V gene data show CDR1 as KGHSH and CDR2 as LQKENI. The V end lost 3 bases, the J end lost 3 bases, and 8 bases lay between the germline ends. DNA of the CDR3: TGTGCCAGCTCACCGGGGCAGGACTATGGCTACACCTTC. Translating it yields CASSPGQDYGYTF.

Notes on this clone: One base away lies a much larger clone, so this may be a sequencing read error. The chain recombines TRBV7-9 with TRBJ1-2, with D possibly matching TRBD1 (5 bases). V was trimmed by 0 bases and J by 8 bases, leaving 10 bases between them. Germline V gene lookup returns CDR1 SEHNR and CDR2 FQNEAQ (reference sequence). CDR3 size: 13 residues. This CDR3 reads CASSLAGGGGYTF. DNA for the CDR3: TGTGCCAGCAGCTTAGCGGGCGGGGGGGGCTACACCTTC. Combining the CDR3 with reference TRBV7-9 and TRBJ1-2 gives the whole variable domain DTGVSQNPRHKITKRGQNVTFRCDPISEHNRLYWYRQTLGQGPEFLTYFQNEAQLEKSRLLSDRFSAERPKGSFSTLEIQRTEQGDSAMYLCASSLAGGGGYTFGSGTRLTVV.

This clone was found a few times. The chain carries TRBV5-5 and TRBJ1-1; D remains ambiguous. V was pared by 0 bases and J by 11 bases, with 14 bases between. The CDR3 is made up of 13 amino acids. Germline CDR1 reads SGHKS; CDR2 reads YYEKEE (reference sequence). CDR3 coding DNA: TGTGCCAGCAGCTTGGACTTTGGTAGTGAGGCTTTCTTT. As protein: CASSLDFGSEAFF.

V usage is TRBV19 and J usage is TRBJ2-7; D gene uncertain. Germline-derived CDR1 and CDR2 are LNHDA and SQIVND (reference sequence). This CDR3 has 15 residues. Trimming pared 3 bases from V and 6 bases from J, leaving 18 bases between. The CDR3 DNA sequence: TGTGCCAGTAGTATTAGAACAGTCGCTTCCAGCGAGCAGTACTTC. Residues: CASSIRTVASSEQYF.

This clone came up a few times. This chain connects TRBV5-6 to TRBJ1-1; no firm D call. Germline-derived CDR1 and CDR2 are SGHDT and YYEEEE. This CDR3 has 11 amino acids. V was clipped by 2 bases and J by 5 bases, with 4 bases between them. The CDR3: CASSLGTEAFF. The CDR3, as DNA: TGTGCCAGCAGCTTAGGGACTGAAGCTTTCTTT. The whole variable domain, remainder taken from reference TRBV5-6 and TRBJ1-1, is DAGVTQSPTHLIKTRGQQVTLRCSPKSGHDTVSWYQQALGQGPQFIFQYYEEEERQRGNFPDRFSGHQFPNYSSELNVNALLLGDSALYLCASSLGTEAFFGQGTRLTVV.

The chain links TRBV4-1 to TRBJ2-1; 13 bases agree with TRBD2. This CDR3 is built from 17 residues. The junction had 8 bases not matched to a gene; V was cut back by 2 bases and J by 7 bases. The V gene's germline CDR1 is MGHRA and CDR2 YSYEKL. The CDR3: CASSQLRTSGGGNEQFF. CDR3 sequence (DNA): TGCGCCAGCAGCCAACTGCGGACTAGCGGGGGCGGGAATGAGCAGTTCTTC.

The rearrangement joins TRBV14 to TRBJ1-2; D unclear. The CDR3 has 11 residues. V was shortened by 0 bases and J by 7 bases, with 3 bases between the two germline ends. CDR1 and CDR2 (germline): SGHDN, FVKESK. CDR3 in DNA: TGTGCCAGCAGCCAAGATAGTGGCTACACCTTC. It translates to CASSQDSGYTF.

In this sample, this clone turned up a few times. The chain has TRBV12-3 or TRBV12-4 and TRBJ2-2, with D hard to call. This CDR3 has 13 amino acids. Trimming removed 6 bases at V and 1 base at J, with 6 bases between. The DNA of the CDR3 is TGTGCCAGCAGCTTACGGAACACCGGGGAGCTGTTTTTT. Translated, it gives CASSLRNTGELFF.